This T cell receptor beta chain was identified during a study of shared clonotypes between healthy human individuals. Overall study results and limits: Despite large depth, rarefaction showed incomplete sorted-subset sequencing. Among donors, the sharing of clonotypes was expected to be influenced by sequencing depth.

This clone showed up just once. Its antigen remains unidentified. The donors were all Caucasian adults (living in Nashville, Tennessee). A CD45RA+ naive subset and a CD45RA-negative memory subset were split from CD4+ cells. Only in-frame clones appear in the TCRdb table, and some are missing; sequencing was by immunoSEQ multiplex PCR. The data show more than 850,000 clones, about 84% seen once. Per the germline V gene, CDR1 is SNHLY and CDR2 is FYNNEI. V lost 6 bases and J lost 6, with 18 bases in between. CDR3 length equals 14 residues. The chain recombines TRBV2 with TRBJ2-7; D possibly matches TRBD1 or TRBD2 (7 bases each). Sequenced sample: memory CD4+ T cells from PBMCs. Subset meaning: CD45RA-negative fraction. The clonotype comes from a man between 18 and 35 years old in good health. Some clones in this sample may be carry-over from other donors' samples. The CDR3 nucleotides are TGTGCCAGCAGGAGCGGGACAGTCCCTCGCGAGCAGTACTTC. Translation: CASRSGTVPREQYF.